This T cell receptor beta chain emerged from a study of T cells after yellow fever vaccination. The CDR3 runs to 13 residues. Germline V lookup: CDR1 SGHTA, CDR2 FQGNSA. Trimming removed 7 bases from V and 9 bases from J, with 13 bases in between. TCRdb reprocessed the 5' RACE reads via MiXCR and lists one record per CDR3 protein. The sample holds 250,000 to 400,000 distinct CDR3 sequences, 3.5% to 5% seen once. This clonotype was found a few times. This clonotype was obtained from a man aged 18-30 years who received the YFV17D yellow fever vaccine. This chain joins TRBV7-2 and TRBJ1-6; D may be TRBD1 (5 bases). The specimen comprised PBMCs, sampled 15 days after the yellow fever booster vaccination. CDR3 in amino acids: CASTQSGGSPLHF. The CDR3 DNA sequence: TGTGCCAGCACCCAAAGTGGGGGTTCACCCCTCCACTTT.